These 23 T cell receptor beta chains originate from one sample sequenced in a study of yellow fever vaccine responses in identical twins (dated by TCRdb to the late 2010s). The library was generated by RT-PCR. Sequencing relied on an Illumina HiSeq 2500. TCRdb took the public reads, trimmed them with fastp at Q25, ran MiXCR for clone calling and kept in-frame beta chains. Records with the same CDR3 protein are collapsed into one entry carrying the most frequent genes and DNA. This sample comprises some 5,400 distinct CDR3 sequences, about nine tenths of them detected only once. The biggest ten clones account for less than 3.5% of the sample. This specimen consisted of T cells from blood (PBMCs), unsorted or a sorted subset (not recorded which), obtained before or after yellow fever vaccination (not recorded which). Receptors originate from a young woman who received the yellow fever vaccine. Donor details come from another sample of the same person, matched by shared clones.

The chain uses TRBV5-6 and TRBJ2-7, with D possibly being TRBD1 (5 bases). CDR1 and CDR2 (germline): SGHDT, YYEEEE. V was clipped by 6 bases and J by 4 bases, with 11 bases between them. The CDR3 is 12 amino acids. CDR3: CASTHGAYEQYF. The CDR3 bases are TGTGCCAGCACTCATGGGGCTTACGAGCAGTACTTC. Based on the CDR3 plus reference TRBV5-6 and TRBJ2-7, the full variable domain is DAGVTQSPTHLIKTRGQQVTLRCSPKSGHDTVSWYQQALGQGPQFIFQYYEEEERQRGNFPDRFSGHQFPNYSSELNVNALLLGDSALYLCASTHGAYEQYFGPGTRLTVT.

This chain links TRBV4-2 with TRBJ2-1, with D unclear. The CDR3 consists of 15 residues. The germline V and J ends were trimmed by 4 bases and 4 bases, with 14 bases remaining between them. Germline assignment: CDR1 LGHNA and CDR2 YNFKEQ. CDR3 protein: CASSPIHNGYNEQFF. DNA of the CDR3: TGTGCCAGCAGCCCAATCCATAATGGATACAATGAGCAGTTCTTC.

V is TRBV6-5 and J is TRBJ1-2; the D gene is possibly TRBD1 (6 bases). The CDR3 extends over 15 amino acids. The V gene lost 2 bases and the J gene lost 6 bases, with 16 bases spanning the gap. Germline V lookup: CDR1 MNHEY, CDR2 SVGAGI. Here the CDR3 reads CASSYLPARGDGYTF. The CDR3 DNA is TGTGCCAGCAGTTACCTGCCGGCCAGGGGAGATGGCTACACCTTC.

The rearrangement links TRBV13 to TRBJ2-7, with D hard to call. CDR1 is PRHDT, CDR2 FYEKMQ, per germline (reference sequence). V lost 7 bases and J lost 4, with 8 bases in between. This CDR3 spans 11 amino acids. This CDR3 reads CASTSGYEQYF. CDR3 DNA sequence: TGTGCCAGCACCTCAGGATACGAGCAGTACTTC.

This clonotype was counted only a few times. The gene calls are TRBV23-1 and TRBJ1-3, with a weak D call TRBD1 (5 bases). TRBV23-1 is an ORF; its function is uncertain. The CDR3 is 14 amino acids. The CDR3 is CPSRATVRGNTIYF. CDR3 coding DNA: TGCCCTTCCAGGGCGACCGTGCGTGGAAACACCATATATTTT.

The chain links TRBV5-4 to TRBJ2-4, with D unclear. The CDR3 sequence is 13 residues long. V lost 1 base to trimming and J lost 1 base, with 3 bases between them. Germline lookup yields CDR1 SGHNT and CDR2 YYREEE (reference sequence). CDR3 loop: CASSLSAKNIQYF. CDR3 bases: TGTGCCAGCAGCTTGTCCGCCAAAAACATTCAGTACTTC. The entire variable domain, with the rest obtained from reference TRBV5-4 and TRBJ2-4, is as follows: ETGVTQSPTHLIKTRGQQVTLRCSSQSGHNTVSWYQQALGQGPQFIFQYYREEENGRGNFPPRFSGLQFPNYSSELNVNALELDDSALYLCASSLSAKNIQYFGAGTRLSVL.

This clonotype is deemed large (0.1 to 1%). The chain couples TRBV28 to TRBJ2-7; TRBD1 agrees at 11 bases. V lost 4 bases and J lost 5; bases outside the gene matches: 4. This CDR3 is 14 amino acids long. Germline V gives CDR1 MDHEN, CDR2 SYDVKM. CDR3 region: CASSWGQGVNEQYF. Written as DNA, the CDR3 is TGTGCCAGCAGTTGGGGACAGGGGGTAAACGAGCAGTACTTC.

The chain employs TRBV7-9 and TRBJ2-1; a weak D match, TRBD1 (6 bases). Germline CDR1 is SEHNR and CDR2 is FQNEAQ (reference sequence). The V end lost 8 bases, the J end lost 5 bases, and 13 bases lay between the germline ends. The CDR3 consists of 13 residues. In nucleotides, the CDR3 is TGTGCCAGCGTACAGGGTTATGACAATGAGCAGTTCTTC. It codes for CASVQGYDNEQFF.

This chain joins TRBV20-1 and TRBJ2-5; D possibly corresponds to TRBD2 (6 bases). The CDR3 length is 17 residues. V was shortened by 0 bases and J by 5 bases, with 22 bases between the two germline ends. CDR1 and CDR2 from the germline V gene are DFQATT and SNEGSKA (reference sequence). CDR3 DNA sequence: TGCAGTGCTAGAGATCTTGACCGGCGGGGTGAGGGGGAGACCCAGTACTTC. This gives the protein CSARDLDRRGEGETQYF.

V usage is TRBV29-1 and J usage is TRBJ2-2; D is unclear. Germline CDR1 is SQVTM and CDR2 is ANQGSEA. The ends were cut back, 4 bases at V and 6 bases at J, with 12 bases in the middle. The CDR3 totals 13 residues. CDR3 protein: CSVGLGNPGELFF. CDR3 DNA sequence: TGCAGCGTTGGTTTGGGAAACCCCGGGGAGCTGTTTTTT.

This chain joins TRBV15 and TRBJ2-7; 9 nucleotides align to TRBD1. From germline, CDR1 is LNHNV and CDR2 YYDKDF (reference sequence). This CDR3 contains 15 residues. V gave up 1 base and J gave up 6 bases; unmatched junction bases: 7. The CDR3 is CATSRGGTGLVEQYF. The CDR3 DNA reads TGTGCCACCAGCAGAGGAGGGACAGGGCTCGTCGAGCAGTACTTC.

The V gene is TRBV4-2, the J gene TRBJ1-5; D gene ambiguous. CDR3 length: 17 residues. V shed 0 bases and J shed 6 bases, with 18 bases lying between them. Germline V gene data show CDR1 as LGHNA and CDR2 as YNFKEQ. As DNA, the CDR3 is TGTGCCAGCAGCCAAGACGGGGATGCGGGAACTACTCAGCCCCAGCATTTT. Its protein is CASSQDGDAGTTQPQHF.

The chain carries TRBV7-6 and TRBJ2-4, with D possibly called TRBD1 or TRBD2 (5 bases each). Trimming pared 2 bases from V and 8 bases from J, leaving 28 bases between. The CDR3 spans 19 residues. Germline CDR1 reads SGHVS; CDR2 reads FNYEAQ. The CDR3 sequence is CASSLLRGAGYEEIDIQYF. The CDR3 DNA reads TGTGCCAGCAGCTTACTGAGGGGCGCCGGATATGAGGAGATAGACATTCAGTACTTC.

The CDR3 sequence: CASSEQGAGGNEQFF. DNA of the CDR3: TGTGCCAGCAGCGAACAGGGGGCTGGTGGCAATGAGCAGTTCTTC. The rearrangement links TRBV2 to TRBJ2-1; 9 nucleotides line up with TRBD1. The V gene end was trimmed by 6 bases and the J gene end by 6 bases; junction bases not matched to a gene: 9. This CDR3 region has 15 residues. CDR1 is SNHLY, CDR2 FYNNEI, per germline. Variable domain in full (rest from reference TRBV2 and TRBJ2-1): EPEVTQTPSHQVTQMGQEVILRCVPISNHLYFYWYRQILGQKVEFLVSFYNNEISEKSEIFDDQFSVERPDGSNFTLKIRSTKLEDSAMYFCASSEQGAGGNEQFFGPGTRLTVL.

The CDR3 coding sequence is TGCAGCGTTGTTGGCCCCGCTAATGAAAAACTGTTTTTT. Protein sequence: CSVVGPANEKLFF. The V and J genes are TRBV29-1 and TRBJ1-4; D is unclear. The germline V gene has CDR1 SQVTM and CDR2 ANQGSEA. The CDR3 sequence is 13 residues long. Trimming removed 4 bases at V and 3 bases at J, with 9 bases between.

This clonotype was counted only a few times. This chain joins TRBV2 and TRBJ1-2; no clear D. V dropped 9 bases and J dropped 7 bases, with 15 bases sitting between them. Germline CDR1 is SNHLY and CDR2 is FYNNEI. This CDR3 spans 12 amino acids. The CDR3 spells CARFAAKGGYTF. The CDR3 DNA reads as TGTGCCAGATTCGCGGCGAAGGGTGGCTACACCTTC.

The V gene is TRBV28, the J gene TRBJ2-3; 8 nucleotides line up with TRBD2. V lost 5 bases, J lost 0 bases, and 4 bases stayed unmatched. CDR3 length: 15 amino acids. Germline assignment: CDR1 MDHEN and CDR2 SYDVKM. The CDR3 DNA reads TGTGCCAGCAGTCTGACTAGCGACAGCACAGATACGCAGTATTTT. Amino acids: CASSLTSDSTDTQYF.

The V and J genes are TRBV6-9 and TRBJ2-3; 8 nucleotides agree with TRBD1. Germline V gives CDR1 MNHGY, CDR2 SVAAGI. Trimming took 1 base from V and 0 from J; bases not matched to a gene: 3. The CDR3 is made up of 16 amino acids. The CDR3 is CASSYLRQGSTDTQYF. In DNA form, the CDR3 reads TGTGCCAGCAGTTATTTACGACAGGGGAGCACAGATACGCAGTATTTT.

The J gene is TRBJ2-1, the V gene TRBV5-1; D ambiguous. The CDR3 loop spans 15 amino acids. V was clipped by 5 bases and J by 0 bases, with 12 bases between them. Germline values: CDR1 SGHRS, CDR2 YFSETQ. This CDR3 is CASSLNPVSYNEQFF. Written as DNA, the CDR3 is TGCGCCAGCAGTTTAAACCCTGTCTCCTACAATGAGCAGTTCTTC.

The chain employs TRBV5-1 and TRBJ2-5, with D possibly matching TRBD2 (6 bases). Trimming shortened V by 4 bases and J by 4 bases, and 11 bases separated the two germline ends. CDR3 size: 13 residues. Looked up from germline, CDR1 is SGHRS and CDR2 is YFSETQ. The CDR3 nucleotides read TGCGCCAGCAGCGGAGGGGTAGGAGAGACCCAGTACTTC. Protein sequence: CASSGGVGETQYF. Combining the CDR3 with reference TRBV5-1 and TRBJ2-5 gives the whole variable domain KAGVTQTPRYLIKTRGQQVTLSCSPISGHRSVSWYQQTPGQGLQFLFEYFSETQRNKGNFPGRFSGRQFSNSRSEMNVSTLELGDSALYLCASSGGVGETQYFGPGTRLLVL.

The chain has TRBV7-6 and TRBJ2-7, with 7 bases lining up with TRBD1. The length of the CDR3 is 13 residues. V gave up 3 bases and J gave up 3 bases; unmatched junction bases: 2. Per germline, CDR1 SGHVS and CDR2 FNYEAQ. The CDR3 region is CASSFRDSYEQYF. For the CDR3, the DNA is TGTGCCAGCAGCTTCCGGGACAGCTACGAGCAGTACTTC. Variable domain in full (rest from reference TRBV7-6 and TRBJ2-7): GAGVSQSPRYKVTKRGQDVALRCDPISGHVSLYWYRQALGQGPEFLTYFNYEAQQDKSGLPNDRFSAERPEGSISTLTIQRTEQRDSAMYRCASSFRDSYEQYFGPGTRLTVT.

This chain joins TRBV11-1 and TRBJ1-1; possibly TRBD1 for D (6 bases). The V gene lost 6 bases and the J gene lost 0 bases, with 20 bases spanning the gap. Germline V gives CDR1 SGHAT, CDR2 FQDESV (reference sequence). The CDR3 extends over 17 amino acids. CDR3 protein: CASRLRSRGEVNTEAFF. The CDR3 region has the DNA TGTGCCAGCAGACTTAGGTCCAGGGGTGAAGTGAACACTGAAGCTTTCTTT.

V gene TRBV3-1 combines with J gene TRBJ2-5; D is unclear. V lost 11 bases and J 5 bases, leaving 6 bases between the germline ends. This CDR3 has 9 amino acids. CDR1 is LGHDT and CDR2 is YNNKEL in the germline V gene (reference sequence). In DNA form, the CDR3 reads TGTGCCGTTGGGGAGACCCAGTACTTC. Translation gives CAVGETQYF.